This T cell receptor beta chain was captured by sequencing in a study of T-cell reconstitution after alpha-beta-depleted transplantation in children listed by TCRdb under 2016. The study in broad terms: The study quantitatively tracked T-cell immune reconstitution after TCRalphabeta/CD19-depleted allogeneic hematopoietic cell transplantation in children using TCR repertoire profiling. Points the paper makes about the study in general: Over the following months the frequencies of hyperexpanded clones went down, and after one year T-cell counts and TCRbeta diversity were mostly credited to newly produced T cells. The apparently early alphabetaT-cell count recovery about two months after transplant was reportedly dependent on only several hundred rapidly expanded clones derived from non-depleted graft cells. In some patients, the high TCRbeta diversity seen at day 60 was put down to recipient T cells and intrathymic progenitors that had survived conditioning.

This clonotype occurred a few times. The antigen it recognizes is unknown. Base qualities are missing; no much larger clone stands one base away. Receptor amplification or capture employed PCR. The reads were generated on an Illumina HiSeq 2500. To normalize quantification of the TCRbeta repertoire, the TCR libraries were built with molecular barcoding that relied on unique molecular identifiers. TCRdb reanalyzed the raw reads on its own, using fastp at Q25 for trimming and MiXCR for clone calling, and kept in-frame beta chains. Each entry merges the rows of one CDR3 protein and shows their most common DNA and genes. This sample lists over 200,000 distinct CDR3 sequences; about 15% were detected once. About 41% of the sample is taken by the ten largest. In the germline V gene, CDR1 corresponds to SGHRS and CDR2 to YFSETQ. The V and J ends are trimmed by 5 bases and 6 bases, leaving 14 bases between them. Spanning cysteine to phenylalanine, the CDR3 consists of 14 amino acids. Only CDR3 DNA remains: 42 bases, in frame from the first base.

What the treatment or condition label conveys for this sample: allogeneic hematopoietic cell transplantation with graft depleted of TCRalphabeta T cells and CD19 B cells. The transplant recipients were children given TCRalphabeta/CD19-depleted allogeneic hematopoietic cell grafts. The rearrangement joined TRBV5-1 to TRBJ2-2, and perhaps TRBD2 as D gene, on 6 matching bases. This receptor was obtained from a male patient between 2 and 15 years old who had a stem cell transplant for acute lymphoblastic leukemia, so the T cells may come from the graft donor. The sample was PBMCs, mostly from graft donor cells, taken 360 days after TCRalphabeta/CD19-depleted stem cell transplant. The DNA sequence follows: TGCGCCAGCAGTATCGATGCGGGGCCCGGGGAGCTGTTTTTT. This codes for CASSIDAGPGELFF. This CDR3, with the reference TRBV5-1 and TRBJ2-2 proteins standing in past its ends, gives the full variable domain KAGVTQTPRYLIKTRGQQVTLSCSPISGHRSVSWYQQTPGQGLQFLFEYFSETQRNKGNFPGRFSGRQFSNSRSEMNVSTLELGDSALYLCASSIDAGPGELFFGEGSRLTVL.